These T cell receptor beta chains were read from a single sample in a study of blood T cell repertoires in COVID-19. Measured with immunoSEQ multiplex PCR; TCRdb has only the in-frame clones, and not every one. The top ten hold roughly 7.2% of the sample, which has 88,000 or so clones, 86% seen once. The sequenced material came from peripheral blood. The source is a man in his fifties or sixties with acute or convalescent COVID-19. Each CDR3 is given with its conserved first and last residue. D genes are given only for firm matches. Size values are once, few and many counts, or a class for expanded clones, and some rows have none.

J gene: TRBJ2-7
D gene: TRBD1
clone size: -
V gene: TRBV7-2
CDR3 DNA: TGTGCCAGCAGCTTATTAACAGGGGGCTCCTACGAGCAGTACTTC
CDR3 protein: CASSLLTGGSYEQYF

J gene: TRBJ2-3
D gene: -
clone size: -
V gene: TRBV6-4
CDR3 DNA: TGTGCCAGCAGTGACGAACAGGGGAGGACGCAGTATTTT
CDR3 protein: CASSDEQGRTQYF

J gene: TRBJ1-1
D gene: TRBD1
clone size: -
V gene: TRBV6-5
CDR3 DNA: TGTGCCAGCACAGGACAGGGTGGAGGAAACACTGAAGCTTTCTTT
CDR3 protein: CASTGQGGGNTEAFF

J gene: TRBJ2-1
D gene: TRBD2
clone size: -
V gene: TRBV7-9
CDR3 DNA: TGTGCCAGCAGCTTTGGTAGCGGGGTAAACAATGAGCAGTTCTTC
CDR3 protein: CASSFGSGVNNEQFF

J gene: TRBJ1-1
D gene: -
clone size: -
V gene: TRBV2
CDR3 DNA: TGTGCCAGCAGTGAAGTTCAGTTAAGGAACACTGAAGCTTTCTTT
CDR3 protein: CASSEVQLRNTEAFF

J gene: TRBJ2-2
D gene: -
clone size: once
V gene: TRBV3-1/TRBV3-2
CDR3 DNA: TGTGCCAGCAGCCCGTTTGTGGGCGATCCCGGGGAGCTGTTTTTT
CDR3 protein: CASSPFVGDPGELFF

J gene: TRBJ2-1
D gene: TRBD2
clone size: -
V gene: TRBV2
CDR3 DNA: TGTGCCAGCAGTGCCCAGCGGGGGGGCCTGGAGCAGTTCTTC
CDR3 protein: CASSAQRGGLEQFF

J gene: TRBJ2-1
D gene: -
clone size: -
V gene: TRBV11-2
CDR3 DNA: TGTGCCAGCAGCTTAGACAGGGTCGATGAGCAGTTCTTC
CDR3 protein: CASSLDRVDEQFF

J gene: TRBJ1-5
D gene: -
clone size: -
V gene: TRBV21-1
CDR3 DNA: TGTGCCAGCAGCACGAAATGGATGAGGGTCACACTATATCGTAGCAATCAGCCCCAGCATTTT
CDR3 protein: CASSTKWMRVTLYRSNQPQHF

J gene: TRBJ1-1
D gene: -
clone size: -
V gene: TRBV6-2/TRBV6-3
CDR3 DNA: TGTGCCAGCAGTCCGGCATGGGGACAACAATCGAACACTGAAGCTTTCTTT
CDR3 protein: CASSPAWGQQSNTEAFF

J gene: TRBJ2-5
D gene: -
clone size: -
V gene: TRBV21-1
CDR3 DNA: TGTGCCAGCAGCAAAGCTTCGCATGGACAGGGGATAGAGGAGACCCAGTACTTC
CDR3 protein: CASSKASHGQGIEETQYF

J gene: TRBJ2-5
D gene: -
clone size: once
V gene: TRBV5-1
CDR3 DNA: TGCGCCAGCAGATATTTAAGGGACACTAACCGAGGCGAGACCCAGTACTTC
CDR3 protein: CASRYLRDTNRGETQYF

J gene: TRBJ1-1
D gene: -
clone size: -
V gene: TRBV7-7
CDR3 DNA: TGTGCCAGCAGCCTCCAACCAGGGTCCACTGAAGCTTTCTTT
CDR3 protein: CASSLQPGSTEAFF

J gene: TRBJ1-2
D gene: -
clone size: -
V gene: TRBV12-3/TRBV12-4
CDR3 DNA: TGTGCCAGCAGTTTCTTACAGGTCTATGGCTACACCTTC
CDR3 protein: CASSFLQVYGYTF

J gene: TRBJ1-2
D gene: -
clone size: -
V gene: TRBV25-1
CDR3 DNA: TGTGCCAGCAGTGCGGGGACATTTGGCTACACCTTC
CDR3 protein: CASSAGTFGYTF

J gene: TRBJ1-1
D gene: -
clone size: -
V gene: TRBV12-3/TRBV12-4
CDR3 DNA: TGTGCCAGCAGTTTAGCCAAGAACACTGAAGCTTTCTTT
CDR3 protein: CASSLAKNTEAFF

J gene: TRBJ2-3
D gene: TRBD2
clone size: -
V gene: TRBV14
CDR3 DNA: TGTGCCAGCAGCCATACTAGCGGTAGCACAGATACGCAGTATTTT
CDR3 protein: CASSHTSGSTDTQYF

J gene: TRBJ1-5
D gene: TRBD1
clone size: -
V gene: TRBV19
CDR3 DNA: TGTGCCAGTAGGACAAAGGGACAGAGCAATCAGCCCCAGCATTTT
CDR3 protein: CASRTKGQSNQPQHF

J gene: TRBJ1-4
D gene: -
clone size: -
V gene: TRBV7-2
CDR3 DNA: TGTGCCAGCAGCGCAGGGTTGCATGAAAAACTGTTTTTT
CDR3 protein: CASSAGLHEKLFF

J gene: TRBJ2-3
D gene: -
clone size: -
V gene: TRBV6-2/TRBV6-3
CDR3 DNA: TGTGCCAGCAGTTCTTCAGATACGCAGTATTTT
CDR3 protein: CASSSSDTQYF

J gene: TRBJ1-2
D gene: TRBD1
clone size: -
V gene: TRBV6-2/TRBV6-3
CDR3 DNA: TGTGCCAGCAGTCCGCTCCGGACAGGGAGCGCCTATGGCTACACCTTC
CDR3 protein: CASSPLRTGSAYGYTF

J gene: TRBJ1-5
D gene: -
clone size: once
V gene: TRBV6-5
CDR3 DNA: TGTGCCAGCAGTTCGACAGTAAATCAGCCCCAGCATTTT
CDR3 protein: CASSSTVNQPQHF

J gene: TRBJ2-3
D gene: -
clone size: -
V gene: TRBV5-5
CDR3 DNA: TGTGCCAGCAGCTGGGGCGGAAGCACAGATACGCAGTATTTT
CDR3 protein: CASSWGGSTDTQYF

J gene: TRBJ1-3
D gene: -
clone size: -
V gene: TRBV15
CDR3 DNA: TGTGCCACCAGCCAGGGGCGACAGCTCTCTGGAAACACCATATATTTT
CDR3 protein: CATSQGRQLSGNTIYF

J gene: TRBJ2-7
D gene: -
clone size: -
V gene: TRBV5-1
CDR3 DNA: TGCGCCAGCAGCTTGGGGTTGGGAGACTTAGGGTCCTACGAGCAGTACTTC
CDR3 protein: CASSLGLGDLGSYEQYF

J gene: TRBJ2-4
D gene: -
clone size: few
V gene: TRBV5-1
CDR3 DNA: TGCGCCAGCAGCTTGGCGGCAGGGGAAAACATTCAGTACTTC
CDR3 protein: CASSLAAGENIQYF

J gene: TRBJ1-4
D gene: TRBD1
clone size: -
V gene: TRBV14
CDR3 DNA: TGTGCCAGCAGCCACGACTTGGGACAGGGGGCGACTGAAAAACTGTTTTTT
CDR3 protein: CASSHDLGQGATEKLFF

J gene: TRBJ2-1
D gene: TRBD2
clone size: -
V gene: TRBV30
CDR3 DNA: TGTGCCTGGAGTAGGACTAGCAGTCTAAATGAGCAGTTCTTC
CDR3 protein: CAWSRTSSLNEQFF

J gene: TRBJ1-5
D gene: -
clone size: -
V gene: TRBV3-1/TRBV3-2
CDR3 DNA: TGTGCCAGCAGCCAGGAGGGGCCCCAGCATTTT
CDR3 protein: CASSQEGPQHF

J gene: TRBJ1-2
D gene: -
clone size: -
V gene: TRBV30
CDR3 DNA: TGTGCCTGGAGCTTGATGGGGGCGCAGGGCTACACCTTC
CDR3 protein: CAWSLMGAQGYTF

J gene: TRBJ2-4
D gene: TRBD1
clone size: once
V gene: TRBV18
CDR3 DNA: TGTGCCAGCTCACCCATTGGACAGGGTGTCGGCAAAAACATTCAGTACTTC
CDR3 protein: CASSPIGQGVGKNIQYF

J gene: TRBJ2-1
D gene: TRBD2
clone size: -
V gene: TRBV6-5
CDR3 DNA: TGTGCCAGCCAGGTCGGCGGGAGACTCTACAATGAGCAGTTCTTC
CDR3 protein: CASQVGGRLYNEQFF

J gene: TRBJ1-6
D gene: -
clone size: -
V gene: TRBV4-1
CDR3 DNA: TGCGCCAGCAGCCAAGATCGGGGAGAGGGATCACCCCTCCACTTT
CDR3 protein: CASSQDRGEGSPLHF

J gene: TRBJ1-1
D gene: -
clone size: once
V gene: TRBV10-2
CDR3 DNA: TGCGCCAGCAGTGAGTCGAGGAAGACTGAAGCTTTCTTT
CDR3 protein: CASSESRKTEAFF

J gene: TRBJ1-2
D gene: -
clone size: -
V gene: TRBV6-5
CDR3 DNA: TGTGCCAGCAGGATTAAGGGGCGCGGCTACACCTTC
CDR3 protein: CASRIKGRGYTF

J gene: TRBJ2-7
D gene: -
clone size: -
V gene: TRBV3-1/TRBV3-2
CDR3 DNA: TGTGCCAGCAGCCAAGGGCTTCACTACGAGCAGTACTTC
CDR3 protein: CASSQGLHYEQYF

J gene: TRBJ2-7
D gene: -
clone size: -
V gene: TRBV29-1
CDR3 DNA: TGCAGCATACAACGCGGGCAGACCGAGCAGTACTTC
CDR3 protein: CSIQRGQTEQYF

J gene: TRBJ1-5
D gene: TRBD1
clone size: -
V gene: TRBV10-2
CDR3 DNA: TGCGCCAGCAGAGCGACAGGGTACAATCAGCCCCAGCATTTT
CDR3 protein: CASRATGYNQPQHF

J gene: TRBJ1-2
D gene: -
clone size: -
V gene: TRBV7-8
CDR3 DNA: TGTGCCAGCAGCTCTTCTGGGGGGGCTCCCTATGGCTACACCTTC
CDR3 protein: CASSSSGGAPYGYTF

J gene: TRBJ1-3
D gene: -
clone size: -
V gene: TRBV2
CDR3 DNA: TGTGCCAGCGGGAGGGGGGGCGCGACTGGAAACACCATATATTTT
CDR3 protein: CASGRGGATGNTIYF

J gene: TRBJ1-5
D gene: -
clone size: -
V gene: TRBV19
CDR3 DNA: TGTGCCAGTAAGATTTCGGCCCCAGGGCCCCATCAGCCCCAGCATTTT
CDR3 protein: CASKISAPGPHQPQHF

J gene: TRBJ1-2
D gene: TRBD1
clone size: -
V gene: TRBV9
CDR3 DNA: TGTGCCAGCAGCGTGGGACAGGGGTCCAACTATGGCTACACCTTC
CDR3 protein: CASSVGQGSNYGYTF

J gene: TRBJ1-2
D gene: TRBD1
clone size: -
V gene: TRBV12-3/TRBV12-4
CDR3 DNA: TGTGCCAGCAGTTTAGATGGGACAGCCTACACCTTC
CDR3 protein: CASSLDGTAYTF

J gene: TRBJ1-2
D gene: -
clone size: few
V gene: TRBV5-1
CDR3 DNA: TGCGCCAGCAGCTTGCAAGCCCCCGCTAACTATGGCTACACCTTC
CDR3 protein: CASSLQAPANYGYTF

J gene: TRBJ1-6
D gene: -
clone size: -
V gene: TRBV5-1
CDR3 DNA: TGCGCCAGCAGCTTGGATGGGCAGGGTAATTCACCCCTCCACTTT
CDR3 protein: CASSLDGQGNSPLHF

J gene: TRBJ2-1
D gene: -
clone size: -
V gene: TRBV21-1
CDR3 DNA: TGTGCCAGCAGCCAAACCCGGACAGGGGGGTTCTTC
CDR3 protein: CASSQTRTGGFF

J gene: TRBJ1-1
D gene: -
clone size: -
V gene: TRBV5-8
CDR3 DNA: TGTGCCAGCAGCTATACAGGGCTCCTGAACACTGAAGCTTTCTTT
CDR3 protein: CASSYTGLLNTEAFF

J gene: TRBJ2-5
D gene: TRBD2
clone size: -
V gene: TRBV14
CDR3 DNA: TGTGCCAGCAGCCCCCAAGCGGGGGGGCCGGTAAAGACCCAGTACTTC
CDR3 protein: CASSPQAGGPVKTQYF

J gene: TRBJ2-3
D gene: -
clone size: -
V gene: TRBV3-1/TRBV3-2
CDR3 DNA: TGTGCCAGCAGCCATTCGCGGGAAGGAGATACGCAGTATTTT
CDR3 protein: CASSHSREGDTQYF

J gene: TRBJ1-1
D gene: -
clone size: -
V gene: TRBV7-2
CDR3 DNA: TGTGCCAGCAGCTCTCGAACAGGGCGTGTAGCTTTCTTT
CDR3 protein: CASSSRTGRVAFF

J gene: TRBJ1-1
D gene: -
clone size: once
V gene: TRBV5-4
CDR3 DNA: TGTGCCAGCAGCTTCAGGGGAAATCGATACACTGAAGCTTTCTTT
CDR3 protein: CASSFRGNRYTEAFF

J gene: TRBJ2-7
D gene: TRBD1
clone size: -
V gene: TRBV5-1
CDR3 DNA: TGCGCCAGCAGCTTGGTACCCCCGGGACAGCCCTCCTACGAGCAGTACTTC
CDR3 protein: CASSLVPPGQPSYEQYF